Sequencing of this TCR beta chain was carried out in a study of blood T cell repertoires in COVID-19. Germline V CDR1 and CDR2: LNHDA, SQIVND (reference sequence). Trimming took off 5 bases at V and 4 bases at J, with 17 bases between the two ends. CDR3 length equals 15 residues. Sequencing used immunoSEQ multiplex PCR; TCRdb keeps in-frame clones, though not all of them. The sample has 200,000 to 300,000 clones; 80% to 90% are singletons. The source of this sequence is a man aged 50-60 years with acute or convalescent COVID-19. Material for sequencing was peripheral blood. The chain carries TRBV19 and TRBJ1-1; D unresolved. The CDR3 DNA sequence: TGTGCCAGTAGTCCCTCCAGCGGAGGTGGCACTGAAGCTTTCTTT. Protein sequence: CASSPSSGGGTEAFF.